This T cell receptor (beta chain) was documented in a study of read filtering for tumor transcriptome and immune sequencing. This library used around 400 ng RNA and molecular barcoded adaptors spanning alpha/delta and beta/gamma chains. TCRdb itself ran the reads through MiXCR, one entry per CDR3 protein. The sample shows 35,000 to 55,000 distinct CDR3 sequences, about an eighth of them seen only once. This clonotype was observed at least ten times. The junction does not match germline at one end; this may be a read error. The CDR3 contains 14 residues. Per germline, CDR1 LNHDA and CDR2 SQIVND (reference sequence). At the time of active disease, bone marrow was collected from every patient.

The V and J genes are TRBV19 and TRBJ2-1, with D perhaps matching TRBD1 or TRBD2 (6 bases each). Sequenced: a population of CD138-negative cells sorted from bone marrow. This receptor was taken from a donor aged 40 or older with multiple myeloma. The CDR3 loop is CATLEGGSYNGQFF. The CDR3 DNA is TGTGCCACCCTAGAGGGGGGCTCCTACAATGGGCAGTTCTTC.